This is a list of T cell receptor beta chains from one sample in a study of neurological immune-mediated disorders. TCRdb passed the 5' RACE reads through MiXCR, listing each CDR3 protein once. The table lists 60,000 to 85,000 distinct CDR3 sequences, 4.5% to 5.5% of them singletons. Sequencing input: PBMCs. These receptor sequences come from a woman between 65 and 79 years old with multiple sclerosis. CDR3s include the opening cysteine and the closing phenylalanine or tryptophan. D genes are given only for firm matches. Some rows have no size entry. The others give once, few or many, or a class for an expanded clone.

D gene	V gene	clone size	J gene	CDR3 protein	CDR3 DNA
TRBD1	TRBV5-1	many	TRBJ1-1	CASSLGAGGLNTEAFF	TGCGCCAGCAGCTTAGGGGCAGGGGGCCTCAACACTGAAGCTTTCTTT
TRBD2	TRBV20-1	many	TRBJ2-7	CSALAGGPGYEQYF	TGCAGTGCTTTAGCGGGAGGGCCGGGGTACGAGCAGTACTTC
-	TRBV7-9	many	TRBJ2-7	CASSFTDEQYF	TGTGCCAGCAGCTTTACTGACGAGCAGTACTTC
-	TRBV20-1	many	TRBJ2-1	CSALRPRLVNEQFF	TGCAGTGCTCTCAGACCGAGACTAGTAAACGAGCAGTTCTTC
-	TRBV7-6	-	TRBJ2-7	CASSPDEGYEQYF	TGTGCCAGCAGCCCGGACGAGGGTTACGAGCAGTACTTC
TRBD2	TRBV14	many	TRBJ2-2	CASSQEDSSGNTGELFF	TGTGCCAGCAGCCAAGAAGACTCTAGCGGAAACACCGGGGAGCTGTTTTTT
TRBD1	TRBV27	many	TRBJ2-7	CASSSPGQGTYEQYF	TGTGCCAGCAGTTCTCCGGGACAGGGGACCTACGAGCAGTACTTC
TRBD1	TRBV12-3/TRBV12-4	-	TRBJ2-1	CVSRGDRGPYNEQFF	TGTGTCAGCAGGGGGGACAGGGGGCCCTACAATGAGCAGTTCTTC
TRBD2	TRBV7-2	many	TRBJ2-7	CASSLGLAWEQYF	TGTGCCAGCAGCTTGGGACTAGCGTGGGAGCAGTACTTC
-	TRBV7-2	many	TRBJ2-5	CASSLSGSLQYF	TGTGCCAGCAGCTTATCTGGGTCCCTACAGTACTTC
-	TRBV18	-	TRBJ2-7	CASSPLAQGFYEQYF	TGTGCCAGCTCACCATTGGCACAGGGTTTTTACGAGCAGTACTTC
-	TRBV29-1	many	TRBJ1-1	CSAQSVIGYTEAFF	TGCAGCGCCCAGAGCGTCATTGGTTACACTGAAGCTTTCTTT
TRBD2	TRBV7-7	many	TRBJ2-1	CASSLDGGRSYNEQFF	TGTGCCAGCAGCTTAGATGGCGGGAGGTCCTACAATGAGCAGTTCTTC
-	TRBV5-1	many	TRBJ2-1	CASSNLYNEQFF	TGCGCCAGCAGCAACCTTTACAATGAGCAGTTCTTC
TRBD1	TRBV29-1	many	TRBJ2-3	CSVGGQGDADTQYF	TGCAGCGTCGGGGGACAGGGGGATGCCGATACGCAGTATTTT
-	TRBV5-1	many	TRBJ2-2	CASRGANTGELFF	TGCGCCAGCCGGGGCGCGAACACCGGGGAGCTGTTTTTT
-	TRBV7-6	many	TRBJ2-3	CASSPESYTQYF	TGTGCCAGCAGCCCCGAGTCTTATACGCAGTATTTT
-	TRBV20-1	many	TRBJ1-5	CSARVPLGNQPQHF	TGCAGTGCTAGGGTCCCCTTGGGCAATCAGCCCCAGCATTTT
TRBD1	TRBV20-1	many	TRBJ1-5	CSARDSGGFNQPQHF	TGCAGTGCTAGAGACTCAGGGGGTTTTAATCAGCCCCAGCATTTT
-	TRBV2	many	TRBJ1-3	CASSEWGGNTIYF	TGTGCCAGCAGTGAGTGGGGTGGAAACACCATATATTTT
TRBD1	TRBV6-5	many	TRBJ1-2	CASKPGQGSRYTF	TGTGCCAGCAAACCGGGACAGGGATCCCGCTACACCTTC
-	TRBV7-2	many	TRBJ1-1	CASSAILDTEAFF	TGTGCCAGCAGCGCTATACTCGACACTGAAGCTTTCTTT
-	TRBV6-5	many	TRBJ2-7	CASSGLTGSSYEQYF	TGTGCCAGCAGTGGGCTGACGGGCAGCTCCTACGAGCAGTACTTC
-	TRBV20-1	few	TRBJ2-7	CSARAPLQATYEQYF	TGCAGTGCTAGAGCCCCATTACAGGCTACCTACGAGCAGTACTTC
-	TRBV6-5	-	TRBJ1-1	CASSMSTGNTEAFF	TGTGCCAGCAGTATGTCTACAGGGAACACTGAAGCTTTCTTT
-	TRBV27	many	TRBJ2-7	CASSDTTPGLQYEQYF	TGTGCCAGCAGTGACACAACACCGGGACTCCAATACGAGCAGTACTTC
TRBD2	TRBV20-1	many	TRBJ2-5	CSARALAGGSHQETQYF	TGCAGTGCTAGAGCGCTAGCGGGAGGATCCCACCAAGAGACCCAGTACTTC
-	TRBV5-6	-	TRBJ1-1	CASSLSGFTEAFF	TGTGCCAGCAGCTTGTCAGGGTTCACTGAAGCTTTCTTT
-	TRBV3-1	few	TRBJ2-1	CASSQENPGNEQFF	TGTGCCAGCAGCCAAGAAAACCCTGGTAATGAGCAGTTCTTC
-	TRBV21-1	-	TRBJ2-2	CASSKGSAGGGFANTGELFF	TGTGCCAGCAGCAAAGGGTCTGCGGGAGGGGGGTTCGCGAACACCGGGGAGCTGTTTTTT
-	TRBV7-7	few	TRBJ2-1	CASSFSAGRSSYNEQFF	TGTGCCAGCAGCTTTTCCGCGGGGAGGAGCTCCTACAATGAGCAGTTCTTC
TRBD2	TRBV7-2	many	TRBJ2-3	CASSLALGGGSTDTQYF	TGTGCCAGCAGCTTAGCGCTTGGGGGGGGAAGCACAGATACGCAGTATTTT
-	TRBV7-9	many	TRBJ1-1	CASSVTANTEAFF	TGTGCCAGCAGCGTGACAGCGAACACTGAAGCTTTCTTT
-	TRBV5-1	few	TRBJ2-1	CASSRDKGNEQFF	TGCGCCAGCAGTAGGGACAAGGGCAATGAGCAGTTCTTC
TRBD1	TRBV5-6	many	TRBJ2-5	CASRKRQGPQETQYF	TGTGCCAGCAGAAAGAGACAGGGGCCTCAAGAGACCCAGTACTTC
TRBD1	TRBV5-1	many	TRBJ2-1	CASRYGQGLMNEQFF	TGCGCCAGCAGATATGGACAGGGGTTGATGAATGAGCAGTTCTTC
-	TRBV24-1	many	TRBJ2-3	CATSDPHKDTQYF	TGTGCCACCAGTGATCCCCACAAAGATACGCAGTATTTT
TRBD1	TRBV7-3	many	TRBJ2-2	CASSPSGTANTGELFF	TGTGCCAGCAGCCCATCCGGGACAGCGAACACCGGGGAGCTGTTTTTT
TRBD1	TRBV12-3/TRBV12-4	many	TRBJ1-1	CASSVWTGDAFF	TGTGCCAGCAGTGTATGGACAGGGGACGCTTTCTTT
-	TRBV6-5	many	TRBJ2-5	CASKLLGQQETQYF	TGTGCCAGCAAACTCCTCGGGCAGCAAGAGACCCAGTACTTC
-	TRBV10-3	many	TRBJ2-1	CAISESITGKVNEQFF	TGTGCCATCAGTGAGTCGATTACAGGGAAGGTCAATGAGCAGTTCTTC
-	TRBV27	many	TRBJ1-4	CASSLTFGRGKLFF	TGTGCCAGCAGTTTGACCTTCGGGCGCGGGAAACTGTTTTTT
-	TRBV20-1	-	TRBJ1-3	CSARVGVSGNTIYF	TGCAGTGCTAGAGTGGGGGTCTCTGGAAACACCATATATTTT
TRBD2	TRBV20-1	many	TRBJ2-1	CSATSGRVSNNEQFF	TGCAGTGCTACTAGCGGGAGGGTCTCAAACAATGAGCAGTTCTTC
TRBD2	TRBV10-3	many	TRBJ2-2	CAINPSGSTGELFF	TGTGCCATCAATCCTAGCGGGAGCACCGGGGAGCTGTTTTTT
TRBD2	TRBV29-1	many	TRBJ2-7	CSVEGTSGNSYEQYF	TGCAGCGTTGAAGGGACCAGCGGGAACTCCTACGAGCAGTACTTC
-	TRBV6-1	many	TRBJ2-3	CASSEMVDTQYF	TGTGCCAGCAGTGAAATGGTAGATACGCAGTATTTT
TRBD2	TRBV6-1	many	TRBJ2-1	CASSVETSPYNEQFF	TGTGCCAGCAGTGTTGAGACTAGCCCTTACAATGAGCAGTTCTTC
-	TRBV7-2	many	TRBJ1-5	CASSADGTSNQPQHF	TGTGCCAGCAGCGCGGACGGGACTAGCAATCAGCCCCAGCATTTT
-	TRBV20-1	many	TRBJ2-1	CSVGWNNEQFF	TGCAGTGTGGGTTGGAACAATGAGCAGTTCTTC
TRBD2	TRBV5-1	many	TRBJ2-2	CASSVGLAWNTGELFF	TGCGCCAGCAGCGTCGGACTAGCCTGGAACACCGGGGAGCTGTTTTTT
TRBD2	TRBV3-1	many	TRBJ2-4	CASSQATFLADIAKNIQYF	TGTGCCAGCAGCCAAGCGACTTTCCTAGCGGACATAGCCAAAAACATTCAGTACTTC
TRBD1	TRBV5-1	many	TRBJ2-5	CASSLTGHLQETQYF	TGCGCCAGCAGTTTGACAGGGCACCTCCAAGAGACCCAGTACTTC